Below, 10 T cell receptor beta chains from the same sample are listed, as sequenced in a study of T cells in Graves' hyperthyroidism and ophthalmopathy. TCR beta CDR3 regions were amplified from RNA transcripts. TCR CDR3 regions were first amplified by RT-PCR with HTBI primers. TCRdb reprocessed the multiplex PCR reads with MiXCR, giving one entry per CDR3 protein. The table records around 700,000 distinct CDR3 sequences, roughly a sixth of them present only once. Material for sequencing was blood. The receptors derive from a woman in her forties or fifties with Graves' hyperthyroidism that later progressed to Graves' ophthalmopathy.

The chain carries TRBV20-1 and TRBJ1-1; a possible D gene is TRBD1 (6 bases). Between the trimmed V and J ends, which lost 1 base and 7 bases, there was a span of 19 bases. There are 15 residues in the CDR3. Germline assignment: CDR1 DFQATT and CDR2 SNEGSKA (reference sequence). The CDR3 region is CSARGRGPDPYEAFF. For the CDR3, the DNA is TGCAGTGCTAGAGGCCGGGGGCCCGACCCGTATGAAGCTTTCTTT.

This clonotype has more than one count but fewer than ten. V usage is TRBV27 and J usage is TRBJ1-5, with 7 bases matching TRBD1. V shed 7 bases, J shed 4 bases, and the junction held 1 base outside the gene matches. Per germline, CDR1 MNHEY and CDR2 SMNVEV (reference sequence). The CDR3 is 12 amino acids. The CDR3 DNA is TGTGCCAGCAAGGACAGGAATCAGCCCCAGCATTTT. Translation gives CASKDRNQPQHF.

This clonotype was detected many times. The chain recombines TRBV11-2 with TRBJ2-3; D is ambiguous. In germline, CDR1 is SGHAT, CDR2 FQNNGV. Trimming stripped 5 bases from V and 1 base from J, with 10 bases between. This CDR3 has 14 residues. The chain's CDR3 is CASSLGPRTDTQYF. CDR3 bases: TGTGCCAGCAGCCTTGGACCTCGCACAGATACGCAGTATTTT. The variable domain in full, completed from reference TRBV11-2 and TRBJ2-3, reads EAGVAQSPRYKIIEKRQSVAFWCNPISGHATLYWYQQILGQGPKLLIQFQNNGVVDDSQLPKDRFSAERLKGVDSTLKIQPAKLEDSAVYLCASSLGPRTDTQYFGPGTRLTVL.

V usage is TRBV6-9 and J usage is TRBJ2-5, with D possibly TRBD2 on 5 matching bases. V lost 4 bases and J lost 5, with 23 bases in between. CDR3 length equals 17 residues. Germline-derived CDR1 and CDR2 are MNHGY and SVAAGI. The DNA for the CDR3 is TGTGCCAGCAGTTCCTCCGGAAGAGTGCGGGTCGATGAGACCCAGTACTTC. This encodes CASSSSGRVRVDETQYF.

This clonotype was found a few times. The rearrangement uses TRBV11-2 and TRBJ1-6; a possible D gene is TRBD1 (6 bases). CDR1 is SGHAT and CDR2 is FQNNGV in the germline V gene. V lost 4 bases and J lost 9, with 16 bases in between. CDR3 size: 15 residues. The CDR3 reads CASSSEDSRISPLHF. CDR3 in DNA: TGTGCCAGCAGCTCCGAGGACAGTCGGATTTCACCCCTCCACTTT.

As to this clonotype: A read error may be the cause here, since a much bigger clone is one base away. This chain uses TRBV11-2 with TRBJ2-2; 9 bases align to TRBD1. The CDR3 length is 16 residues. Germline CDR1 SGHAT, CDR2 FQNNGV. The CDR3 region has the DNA TGTGCCAGCAGCCCGAAGGGGACAGGGAGGACCGGGGAGCTGGTTTTT. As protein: CASSPKGTGRTGELVF.

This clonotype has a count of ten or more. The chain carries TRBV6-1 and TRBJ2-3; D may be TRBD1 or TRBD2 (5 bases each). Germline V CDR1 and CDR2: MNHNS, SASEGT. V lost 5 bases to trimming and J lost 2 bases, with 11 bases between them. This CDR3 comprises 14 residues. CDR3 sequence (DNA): TGTGCCAGCAGTCCGGGACGACTCACAGATACGCAGTATTTT. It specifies CASSPGRLTDTQYF.

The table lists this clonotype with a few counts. The CDR3 loop reads CASSQEPRVGGNTIYF. As DNA, the CDR3 is TGTGCCAGCAGCCAAGAACCCAGGGTCGGAGGAAACACCATATATTTT. This chain joins TRBV3-1 and TRBJ1-3, with D maybe TRBD1 (5 bases). V was pared by 0 bases and J by 4 bases, with 13 bases between. The CDR3 length is 16 residues. CDR1 and CDR2 from the germline V gene are LGHDT and YNNKEL (reference sequence).

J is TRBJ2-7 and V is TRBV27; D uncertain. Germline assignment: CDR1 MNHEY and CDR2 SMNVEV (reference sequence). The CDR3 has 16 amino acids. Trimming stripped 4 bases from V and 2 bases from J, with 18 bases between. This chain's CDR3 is CASSSLRHPKPYEQYF. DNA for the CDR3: TGTGCCAGCAGTTCTTTAAGGCACCCGAAACCCTACGAGCAGTACTTC.

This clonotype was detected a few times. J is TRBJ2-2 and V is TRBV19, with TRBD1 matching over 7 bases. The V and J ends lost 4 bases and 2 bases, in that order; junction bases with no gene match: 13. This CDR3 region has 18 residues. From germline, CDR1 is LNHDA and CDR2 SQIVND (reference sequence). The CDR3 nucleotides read TGTGCCAGTAGTAGCCTCCGAACCGGGACAGTCAACACCGGGGAGCTGTTTTTT. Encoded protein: CASSSLRTGTVNTGELFF.